The present entry profiles one TCR beta chain with its context. CD8+ and CD4+ T cells circulating in blood were sequenced for TCR beta. Negative isolation yielded the CD8+ and CD4+ T cells, while FACS enriched the TEMRA cells. Reverse transcription used roughly 0.45 to 1 ug RNA and random hexamers. With immunoSEQ multiplex PCR, TCR beta CDR3 was amplified across 54 Vbeta and 13 Jbeta. TCRdb re-called the immunoSEQ multiplex PCR reads with MiXCR, one entry per CDR3 protein. Of about 200,000 distinct CDR3 sequences listed, approximately 94% are singletons. Deletions cut 1 base from V and 4 bases from J, with 7 bases between. The CDR3 has 12 amino acids. In germline, CDR1 is GTSNPN, CDR2 SVGIG (reference sequence). These data are taken from a study of CD8 T cells in Susac syndrome.

Specimen: CD4+ T cells from PBMCs. The chain has TRBV30 and TRBJ2-5; D is undetermined. The clonotype originates from a human donor in good health. CDR3 DNA sequence: TGTGCCTGGAGTGGAAGTGCAGAGACCCAGTACTTC. Translated: CAWSGSAETQYF.